This T cell receptor beta chain was identified during a study of shared clonotypes between healthy human individuals. Study at large: Per donor, three plates held CD4 naive cells, three held CD4 memory, two held CD8 naive and one held CD8 memory.

The length of the CDR3 is 18 residues. From germline, CDR1 is SEHNR and CDR2 FQNEAQ (reference sequence). V lost 4 bases and J lost 0; bases outside the gene matches: 3. Naive CD8 cells lacked CD45RO, underwent positive selection for CCR7 and left out terminally differentiated effector memory CD45RA+ cells. Profiling relied on immunoSEQ multiplex PCR, and the TCRdb table lists in-frame clones only, not all of them. The sample yields some 2 million clones, about 95% seen once. The sequence derives from a man between 18 and 35 years old in good health. Sequencing input: naive CD8+ T cells sorted from blood. V gene TRBV7-9 combines with J gene TRBJ2-1; TRBD2 agrees at 16 bases. CDR3 sequence (DNA): TGTGCCAGCAGCTCGGGACTAGCGGGAGGGAGCTCCTACAATGAGCAGTTCTTC. Translated, it gives CASSSGLAGGSSYNEQFF.